Each of the 30 T cell receptor beta chains below was sequenced from the same sample in a study of T cells expressing NK-cell markers. TCRdb reanalyzed the 5' RACE reads and collapses them to one entry per CDR3 protein, without DNA. The specimen's table records about 260,000 distinct CDR3 sequences. The sequencing sample was made of blood T cells: a sorted CD56 or NKG2C T cell subset, CD4+ or CD8+ T cells, or bulk PBMC T cells (not recorded which). These TCRs come from a young man in good health.

The rearrangement links TRBV29-1 to TRBJ2-3; TCRdb lists TRBD1, though no DNA is available to test this call. This CDR3 contains 12 residues. The germline V gene has CDR1 SQVTM and CDR2 ANQGSEA. CDR3 amino acids: CSLAPGDDTQYF.

The J gene is TRBJ2-1, the V gene TRBV20-1; TCRdb's assignment of TRBD1 cannot be checked, as there is no DNA. Germline CDR1 and CDR2: DFQATT and SNEGSKA (reference sequence). The CDR3 consists of 13 residues. The CDR3 is CSASGDRFNEQFF.

The chain has TRBV7-8 and TRBJ2-7; TCRdb names TRBD2, which stays unverified in the absence of DNA. Germline assignment: CDR1 SGHVS and CDR2 FQNEAQ. This CDR3 has 17 residues. CDR3 protein: CASSNRGLAGVPYEQYF. The whole variable domain, filled in from reference TRBV7-8 and TRBJ2-7, reads GAGVSQSPRYKVAKRGQDVALRCDPISGHVSLFWYQQALGQGPEFLTYFQNEAQLDKSGLPSDRFFAERPEGSVSTLKIQRTQQEDSAVYLCASSNRGLAGVPYEQYFGPGTRLTVT.

This sequence joins TRBV10-3 and TRBJ1-2. CDR3 length: 12 amino acids. Per the germline V gene, CDR1 is ENHRY and CDR2 is SYGVKD. The chain's CDR3 is CAISAHLDGYTF.

This rearrangement joins TRBV12-3 or TRBV12-4 to TRBJ2-3; there is no DNA to check the TCRdb D call of TRBD2. There are 16 residues in the CDR3. The CDR3 spells CASSWSSGTRTDTQYF.

The chain combines TRBV5-1 with TRBJ2-5; TCRdb returns TRBD2, unconfirmable since there is no DNA. This CDR3 region has 17 residues. Germline V CDR1 and CDR2: SGHRS, YFSETQ. The CDR3 region is CASSAILAGGPRETQYF.

The V call is TRBV7-9, the J call TRBJ2-5; as DNA is missing, the TRBD1 call by TCRdb cannot be tested. The germline CDR1 and CDR2 sequences are SEHNR and FQNEAQ (reference sequence). The CDR3 spans 12 residues. The CDR3 here is CASSSVTETQYF.

The chain combines TRBV29-1 with TRBJ2-3; TCRdb picks TRBD2, but there is no DNA to check that call. Germline CDR1 is SQVTM and CDR2 is ANQGSEA. There are 15 residues in the CDR3. CDR3 sequence: CSVEILAGILDTQYF.

The chain employs TRBV9 and TRBJ1-1; TCRdb gives TRBD1 as the D gene, but with no DNA this cannot be confirmed. The V gene's germline CDR1 is SGDLS and CDR2 YYNGEE. The CDR3 is made up of 14 amino acids. The chain's CDR3 is CASSPQLDRLEAFF.

The chain couples TRBV29-1 to TRBJ2-2. Germline CDR1 reads SQVTM; CDR2 reads ANQGSEA. The CDR3 consists of 12 residues. CDR3 residues: CSAHFTTGELFF.

The gene calls are TRBV27 and TRBJ2-7. Germline assignment: CDR1 MNHEY and CDR2 SMNVEV (reference sequence). CDR3 length: 13 amino acids. The CDR3 loop reads CASSLSYGYEQYF.

J is TRBJ2-1 and V is TRBV11-2; TCRdb names TRBD1, which stays unverified in the absence of DNA. The germline CDR1 and CDR2 sequences are SGHAT and FQNNGV. The CDR3 loop spans 15 amino acids. CDR3 residues: CASSIDRVRYNEQFF.

The V gene is TRBV5-1, the J gene TRBJ1-1. There are 17 residues in the CDR3. Germline V lookup: CDR1 SGHRS, CDR2 YFSETQ. CDR3 loop: CASSLAWKTTMDTEAFF.

V and J are TRBV5-1 and TRBJ2-1; TCRdb reports TRBD1, a call that lacks DNA to check it against. CDR1 SGHRS and CDR2 YFSETQ come from the germline V gene. The length of the CDR3 is 19 residues. This CDR3 is CASSLGMLAPILSYNEQFF. Full variable domain (remainder filled in from reference TRBV5-1 and TRBJ2-1): KAGVTQTPRYLIKTRGQQVTLSCSPISGHRSVSWYQQTPGQGLQFLFEYFSETQRNKGNFPGRFSGRQFSNSRSEMNVSTLELGDSALYLCASSLGMLAPILSYNEQFFGPGTRLTVL.

The V call is TRBV6-1, the J call TRBJ2-1. This CDR3 region has 16 residues. The germline V gene has CDR1 MNHNS and CDR2 SASEGT. This CDR3 reads CASSSELANSYNEQFF.

The rearrangement links TRBV5-1 to TRBJ2-2; TCRdb proposes TRBD2, but this gene call is untestable without DNA. Germline-derived CDR1 and CDR2 are SGHRS and YFSETQ. This CDR3 comprises 16 residues. The chain's CDR3 is CASSTGLAGYTGELFF. Drawing the rest from reference TRBV5-1 and TRBJ2-2, the complete variable domain is KAGVTQTPRYLIKTRGQQVTLSCSPISGHRSVSWYQQTPGQGLQFLFEYFSETQRNKGNFPGRFSGRQFSNSRSEMNVSTLELGDSALYLCASSTGLAGYTGELFFGEGSRLTVL.

The rearrangement links TRBV20-1 to TRBJ2-7; without DNA, the TCRdb call of TRBD2 cannot be checked. The germline V gene has CDR1 DFQATT and CDR2 SNEGSKA (reference sequence). This CDR3 comprises 15 residues. CDR3: CSARAGLEAYYEQYF.

This CDR3 reads CASSLDSRWETQYF. This chain joins TRBV11-2 and TRBJ2-5. This CDR3 has 14 residues. Germline CDR1 reads SGHAT; CDR2 reads FQNNGV. The full variable domain, its missing parts supplied by reference TRBV11-2 and TRBJ2-5, is EAGVAQSPRYKIIEKRQSVAFWCNPISGHATLYWYQQILGQGPKLLIQFQNNGVVDDSQLPKDRFSAERLKGVDSTLKIQPAKLEDSAVYLCASSLDSRWETQYFGPGTRLLVL.

This chain connects TRBV7-8 to TRBJ2-2; TCRdb selects TRBD2, and the lack of DNA leaves this call unchecked. The CDR3 consists of 16 residues. CDR1 SGHVS and CDR2 FQNEAQ come from the germline V gene. CDR3: CASSLAGLAGGGELFF.

The chain has TRBV20-1 and TRBJ1-1; the D call from TCRdb, TRBD1, cannot be confirmed without DNA. The CDR3 covers 16 residues. Germline-derived CDR1 and CDR2 are DFQATT and SNEGSKA (reference sequence). The CDR3 region is CSARVRLTGPNTEAFF.

This chain joins TRBV20-1 and TRBJ2-1. Germline V gives CDR1 DFQATT, CDR2 SNEGSKA (reference sequence). This CDR3 region has 14 residues. CDR3 region: CSARGKVSYNEQFF.

The chain joins TRBV12-3 or TRBV12-4 to TRBJ2-7; lacking DNA, the TRBD1 call made by TCRdb goes unchecked. CDR3 length: 15 amino acids. CDR3: CASSPPSGSSYEQYF.

The chain carries TRBV20-1 and TRBJ2-1; without DNA, the TCRdb call of TRBD2 cannot be checked. Germline V gene sequence: CDR1 DFQATT, CDR2 SNEGSKA (reference sequence). The CDR3 sequence is 17 residues long. CDR3 in amino acids: CSARGTEAGGGYNEQFF.

This chain connects TRBV5-1 to TRBJ2-1; TCRdb selects TRBD2, and the lack of DNA leaves this call unchecked. Germline loops: CDR1 SGHRS, CDR2 YFSETQ. CDR3 length equals 16 residues. The CDR3 protein is CASSLALSAGQNEQFF. Filled out from reference TRBV5-1 and TRBJ2-1, the complete variable domain reads KAGVTQTPRYLIKTRGQQVTLSCSPISGHRSVSWYQQTPGQGLQFLFEYFSETQRNKGNFPGRFSGRQFSNSRSEMNVSTLELGDSALYLCASSLALSAGQNEQFFGPGTRLTVL.

This sequence joins TRBV4-2 and TRBJ2-1. The CDR3 runs to 12 residues. Germline CDR1 reads LGHNA; CDR2 reads YNFKEQ. This CDR3 reads CASSQDSGEQFF.

This chain uses TRBV7-2 with TRBJ2-3; TCRdb reports TRBD2, a call that lacks DNA to check it against. There are 16 residues in the CDR3. The germline CDR1 and CDR2 sequences are SGHTA and FQGNSA. The CDR3 is CASSPQGVAGIDTQYF.

The V gene is TRBV12-3 or TRBV12-4, the J gene TRBJ1-3. CDR3 size: 15 residues. The CDR3 sequence is CASSFGVRTGNTIYF.

V gene TRBV29-1 combines with J gene TRBJ1-1; TCRdb designates TRBD1, a call that cannot be tested without DNA. Germline CDR1 and CDR2: SQVTM and ANQGSEA. The CDR3 is 14 amino acids. The CDR3 reads CSVERSGGRTEAFF.

The chain couples TRBV7-2 to TRBJ1-3; the TCRdb call, TRBD1, lacks DNA for checking. Per germline, CDR1 SGHTA and CDR2 FQGNSA. The CDR3 has 16 amino acids. CDR3 loop: CASSPLRGGSGNTIYF.

V is TRBV29-1 and J is TRBJ2-7; TCRdb's D call of TRBD2 is untestable without DNA. The CDR3 is made up of 17 amino acids. Germline CDR1 reads SQVTM; CDR2 reads ANQGSEA. The CDR3 loop reads CSAMTAGLAGGSYEQYF.